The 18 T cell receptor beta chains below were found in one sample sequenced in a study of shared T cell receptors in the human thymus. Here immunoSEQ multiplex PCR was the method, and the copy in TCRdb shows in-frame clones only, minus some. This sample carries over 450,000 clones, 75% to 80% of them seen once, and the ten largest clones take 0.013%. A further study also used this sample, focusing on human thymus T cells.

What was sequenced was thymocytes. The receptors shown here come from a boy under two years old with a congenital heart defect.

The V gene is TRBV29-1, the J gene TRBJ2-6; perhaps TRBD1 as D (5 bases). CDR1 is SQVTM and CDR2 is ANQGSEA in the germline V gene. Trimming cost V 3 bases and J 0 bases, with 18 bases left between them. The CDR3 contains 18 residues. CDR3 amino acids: CSVEMPGRLLSGANVLTF. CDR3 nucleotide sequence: TGCAGCGTTGAGATGCCAGGGCGTCTACTCTCTGGGGCCAACGTCCTGACTTTC.

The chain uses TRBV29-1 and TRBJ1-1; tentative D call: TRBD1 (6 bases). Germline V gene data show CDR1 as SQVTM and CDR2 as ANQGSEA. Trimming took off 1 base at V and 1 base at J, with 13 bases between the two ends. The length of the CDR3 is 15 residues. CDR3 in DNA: TGCAGCGTTGAAGGTGAAACAGGGCCGAACACTGAAGCTTTCTTT. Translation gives CSVEGETGPNTEAFF.

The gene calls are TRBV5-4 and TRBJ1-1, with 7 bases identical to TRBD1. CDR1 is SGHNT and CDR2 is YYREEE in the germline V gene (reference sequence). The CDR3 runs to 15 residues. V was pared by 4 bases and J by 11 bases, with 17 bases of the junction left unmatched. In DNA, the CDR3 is TGTGCCAGCAGCCGACGGGACAGTCCCCTAGAGTGGGCTTTCTTT. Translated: CASSRRDSPLEWAFF.

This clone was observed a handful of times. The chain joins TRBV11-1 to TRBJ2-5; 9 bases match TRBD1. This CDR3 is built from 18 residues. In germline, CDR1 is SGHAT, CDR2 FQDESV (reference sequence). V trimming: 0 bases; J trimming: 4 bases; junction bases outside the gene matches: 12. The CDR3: CASSLAQGASGAGETQYF. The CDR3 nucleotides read TGTGCCAGCAGCTTAGCACAGGGGGCATCGGGTGCGGGAGAGACCCAGTACTTC.

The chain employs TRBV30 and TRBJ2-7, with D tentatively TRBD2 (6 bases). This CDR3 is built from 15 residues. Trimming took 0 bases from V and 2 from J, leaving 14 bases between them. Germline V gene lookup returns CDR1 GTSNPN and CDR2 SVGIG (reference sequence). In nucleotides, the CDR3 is TGTGCCTGGAGTGTTAAACGTGGCGGGACCTACGAGCAGTACTTC. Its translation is CAWSVKRGGTYEQYF.

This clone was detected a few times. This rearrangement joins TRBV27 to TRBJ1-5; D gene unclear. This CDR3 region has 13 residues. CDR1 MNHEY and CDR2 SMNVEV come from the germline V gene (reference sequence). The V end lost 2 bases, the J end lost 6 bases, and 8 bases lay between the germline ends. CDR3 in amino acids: CASSLNAGQPQHF. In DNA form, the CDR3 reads TGTGCCAGCAGTTTAAACGCGGGTCAGCCCCAGCATTTT.

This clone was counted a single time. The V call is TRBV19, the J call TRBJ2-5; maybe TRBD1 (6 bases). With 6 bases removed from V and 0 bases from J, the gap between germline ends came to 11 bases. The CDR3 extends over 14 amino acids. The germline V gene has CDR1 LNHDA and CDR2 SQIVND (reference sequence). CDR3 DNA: TGTGCCAGTAGCCTTCAGGGGTACCAAGAGACCCAGTACTTC. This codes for CASSLQGYQETQYF.

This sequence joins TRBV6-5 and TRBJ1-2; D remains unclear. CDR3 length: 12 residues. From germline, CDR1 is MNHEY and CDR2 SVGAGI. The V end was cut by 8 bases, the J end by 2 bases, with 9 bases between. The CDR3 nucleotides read TGTGCCAGCGGAAGCAGGAACTATGGCTACACCTTC. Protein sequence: CASGSRNYGYTF.

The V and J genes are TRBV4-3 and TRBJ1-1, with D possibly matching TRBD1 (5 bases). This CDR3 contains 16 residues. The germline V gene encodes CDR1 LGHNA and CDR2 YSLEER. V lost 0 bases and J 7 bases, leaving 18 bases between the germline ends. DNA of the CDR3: TGCGCCAGCAGCCAAGATCCCGCCAGGGAGGATGATGAAGCTTTCTTT. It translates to CASSQDPAREDDEAFF.

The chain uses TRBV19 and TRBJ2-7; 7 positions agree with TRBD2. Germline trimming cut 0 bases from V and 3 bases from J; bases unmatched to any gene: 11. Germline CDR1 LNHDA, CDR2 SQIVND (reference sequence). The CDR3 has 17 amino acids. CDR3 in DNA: TGTGCCAGTAGTATAGATGCGGCGGGAGAGGTAGGCTACGAGCAGTACTTC. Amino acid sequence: CASSIDAAGEVGYEQYF.

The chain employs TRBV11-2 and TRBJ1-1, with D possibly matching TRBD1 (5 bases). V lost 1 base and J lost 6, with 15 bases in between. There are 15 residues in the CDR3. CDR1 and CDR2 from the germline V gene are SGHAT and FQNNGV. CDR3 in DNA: TGTGCCAGCAGCTTAGCCAGGGCTTCCAAGGCTGAAGCTTTCTTT. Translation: CASSLARASKAEAFF.

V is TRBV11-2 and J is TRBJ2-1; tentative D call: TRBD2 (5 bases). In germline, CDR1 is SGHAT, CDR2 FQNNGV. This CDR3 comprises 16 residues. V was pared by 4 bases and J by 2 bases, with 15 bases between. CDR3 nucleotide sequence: TGTGCCAGCAGCTGTAAGCGGACGTTGACCTACAATGAGCAGTTCTTC. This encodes CASSCKRTLTYNEQFF. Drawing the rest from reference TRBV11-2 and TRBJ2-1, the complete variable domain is EAGVAQSPRYKIIEKRQSVAFWCNPISGHATLYWYQQILGQGPKLLIQFQNNGVVDDSQLPKDRFSAERLKGVDSTLKIQPAKLEDSAVYLCASSCKRTLTYNEQFFGPGTRLTVL.

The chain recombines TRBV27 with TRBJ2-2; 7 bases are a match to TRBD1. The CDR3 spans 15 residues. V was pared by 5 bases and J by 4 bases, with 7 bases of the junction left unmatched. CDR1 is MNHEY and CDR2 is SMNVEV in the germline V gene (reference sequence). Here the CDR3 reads CASSPGQRITGELFF. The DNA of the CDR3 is TGTGCCAGCAGTCCGGGACAGCGGATCACCGGGGAGCTGTTTTTT.

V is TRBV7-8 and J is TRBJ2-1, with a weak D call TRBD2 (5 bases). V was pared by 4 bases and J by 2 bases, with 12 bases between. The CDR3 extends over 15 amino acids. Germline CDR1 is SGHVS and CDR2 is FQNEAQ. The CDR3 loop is CASSSDYPAYNEQFF. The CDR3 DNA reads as TGTGCCAGCAGCTCAGACTACCCTGCCTACAATGAGCAGTTCTTC.

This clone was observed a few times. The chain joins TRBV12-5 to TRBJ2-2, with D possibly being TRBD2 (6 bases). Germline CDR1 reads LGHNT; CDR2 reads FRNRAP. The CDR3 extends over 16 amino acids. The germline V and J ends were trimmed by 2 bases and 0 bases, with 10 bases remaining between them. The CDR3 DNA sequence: TGTGCTAGTGGTTTGCCCGGGACTTCGAACACCGGGGAGCTGTTTTTT. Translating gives CASGLPGTSNTGELFF.

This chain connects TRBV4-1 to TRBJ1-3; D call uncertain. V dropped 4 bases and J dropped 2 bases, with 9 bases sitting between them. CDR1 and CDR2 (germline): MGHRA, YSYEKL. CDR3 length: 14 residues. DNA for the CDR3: TGCGCCAGCAGCCGGGGAGATACTGGAAACACCATATATTTT. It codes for CASSRGDTGNTIYF.

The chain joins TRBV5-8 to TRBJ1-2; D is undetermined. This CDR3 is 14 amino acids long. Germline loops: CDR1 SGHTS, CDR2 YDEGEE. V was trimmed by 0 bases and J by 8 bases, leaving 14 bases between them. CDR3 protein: CASSLATVVSGYTF. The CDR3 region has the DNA TGTGCCAGCAGCTTGGCGACTGTAGTATCAGGCTACACCTTC.

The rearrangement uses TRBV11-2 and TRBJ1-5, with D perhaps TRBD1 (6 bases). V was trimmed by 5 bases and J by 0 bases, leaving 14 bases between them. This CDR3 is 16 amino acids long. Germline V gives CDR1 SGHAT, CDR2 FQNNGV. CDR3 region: CASSGGGGFSNQPQHF. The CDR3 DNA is TGTGCCAGCAGCGGGGGGGGCGGCTTTAGCAATCAGCCCCAGCATTTT. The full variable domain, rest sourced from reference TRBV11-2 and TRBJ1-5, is EAGVAQSPRYKIIEKRQSVAFWCNPISGHATLYWYQQILGQGPKLLIQFQNNGVVDDSQLPKDRFSAERLKGVDSTLKIQPAKLEDSAVYLCASSGGGGFSNQPQHFGDGTRLSIL.